Listed here are 3 T cell receptor beta chains from one sample, sequenced in a study of cytomegalovirus exposure and HLA in healthy donors. Researchers ran the PCR with 60 Vbeta and 13 Jbeta primers. The data were produced by immunoSEQ multiplex PCR, yet TCRdb's version contains in-frame clones alone and is incomplete. The data hold roughly 69,000 clones, with around 76% observed a single time. The sequenced sample was PBMCs. These TCRs come from a man aged 18 to 29 in good health and CMV-seronegative.

The chain combines TRBV6-1 with TRBJ1-1; D gene unclear. V lost 4 bases and J lost 0, with 18 bases in between. The CDR3 loop spans 17 amino acids. The germline gives CDR1 MNHNS, CDR2 SASEGT. The DNA of the CDR3 is TGTGCCAGCAGTGTTCCGAGGGTCGGAGGGATGAACACTGAAGCTTTCTTT. It codes for CASSVPRVGGMNTEAFF.

The gene calls are TRBV2 and TRBJ2-5; possibly TRBD2 for D (5 bases). The germline CDR1 and CDR2 sequences are SNHLY and FYNNEI. Trimming cost V 6 bases and J 0 bases, with 11 bases left between them. This CDR3 contains 14 residues. The CDR3 DNA is TGTGCCAGCAGGGCGGGTCAGTACCAAGAGACCCAGTACTTC. This encodes CASRAGQYQETQYF.

The sample holds one count of this clone. J is TRBJ1-6 and V is TRBV7-2; D may be TRBD1 (6 bases). The CDR3 spans 15 residues. The germline V and J ends were trimmed by 3 bases and 4 bases, with 10 bases remaining between them. Germline V lookup: CDR1 SGHTA, CDR2 FQGNSA. CDR3 residues: CASSLGGGYNSPLHF. For the CDR3, the DNA is TGTGCCAGCAGCTTGGGAGGGGGGTATAATTCACCCCTCCACTTT. The full variable domain, its missing parts supplied by reference TRBV7-2 and TRBJ1-6, is GAGVSQSPSNKVTEKGKDVELRCDPISGHTALYWYRQSLGQGLEFLIYFQGNSAPDKSGLPSDRFSAERTGGSVSTLTIQRTQQEDSAVYLCASSLGGGYNSPLHFGNGTRLTVT.